Listed here are 32 T cell receptor beta chains from one sample, sequenced in a study of blood T cell repertoires in COVID-19 (dated by TCRdb to 2018 to 2020). Library preparation used the immunoSEQ multiplex PCR assay. The table comes from immuneACCESS by way of TCRdb, which keeps in-frame sequences with V and J called. Part of the clones is missing from these tables; in studies checked, under half for an unresolved V gene and the rest for unknown reasons. Within this sample are approximately 300,000 clones, with 80% to 90% of them counted one time only. 3.5% to 4.5% of the sample goes to the ten largest clones. Sequencing was carried out using PBMCs or T cells enriched from blood (not recorded which). The receptor source for this set is a man aged 25 to 40 who had recovered from COVID-19.

The chain combines TRBV11-3 with TRBJ2-3; D is possibly TRBD1 (7 bases). The CDR3 is 13 residues long. The ends were cut back, 5 bases at V and 8 bases at J, with 14 bases in the middle. Per germline, CDR1 SGHNT and CDR2 YENEEA. DNA of the CDR3: TGTGCCAGCAGCCCTAATCAGGGGGGTACGCAGTATTTT. Amino acid sequence: CASSPNQGGTQYF. Combining the CDR3 with reference TRBV11-3 and TRBJ2-3 gives the whole variable domain EAGVVQSPRYKIIEKKQPVAFWCNPISGHNTLYWYLQNLGQGPELLIRYENEEAVDDSQLPKDRFSAERLKGVDSTLKIQPAELGDSAVYLCASSPNQGGTQYFGPGTRLTVL.

This sequence joins TRBV24-1 and TRBJ2-3; D is undetermined. CDR3 length: 15 amino acids. The V and J ends lost 0 bases and 0 bases respectively, with 6 bases between them. The germline V gene has CDR1 KGHDR and CDR2 SFDVKD. CDR3 DNA: TGTGCCACCAGTGATTTGGGCACCAGCACAGATACGCAGTATTTT. Protein sequence: CATSDLGTSTDTQYF.

The rearrangement uses TRBV11-3 and TRBJ1-2; no clear D. Germline CDR1 SGHNT, CDR2 YENEEA. Between the trimmed V and J ends, which lost 2 bases and 2 bases, there was a span of 15 bases. There are 16 residues in the CDR3. Here the CDR3 DNA reads TGTGCCAGCAGCTTAAGGCTCGTCAGGTTCAACTATGGCTACACCTTC. This sequence encodes CASSLRLVRFNYGYTF.

The table lists this clone with a count of one. This sequence joins TRBV24-1 and TRBJ2-3, with D perhaps matching TRBD2 (7 bases). V was pared by 10 bases and J by 1 base, with 20 bases between. Germline lookup yields CDR1 KGHDR and CDR2 SFDVKD. This CDR3 comprises 16 residues. Here the CDR3 DNA reads TGTGCCACTGGACTCGGCGGGGGCAAACGCACAGATACGCAGTATTTT. This encodes CATGLGGGKRTDTQYF.

CDR3 bases: TGTGCCAGCAGTCCGAGGGGGCGCGGCAGCTCTGGGGCCAACGTCCTGACTTTC. Translating it yields CASSPRGRGSSGANVLTF. The V gene is TRBV28, the J gene TRBJ2-6, with 7 bases aligning to TRBD1. Germline-derived CDR1 and CDR2 are MDHEN and SYDVKM. V was pared by 5 bases and J by 0 bases, with 10 bases of the junction left unmatched. This CDR3 spans 18 amino acids.

The J gene is TRBJ2-3, the V gene TRBV10-3, with TRBD2 matching 7 bases. Germline CDR1 reads ENHRY; CDR2 reads SYGVKD. This CDR3 region has 15 residues. The V gene end was trimmed by 0 bases and the J gene end by 1 base; junction bases not matched to a gene: 1. CDR3 DNA sequence: TGTGCCATCAGTGAGTCGGCGGGGGGCACAGATACGCAGTATTTT. It is translated as CAISESAGGTDTQYF.

The rearrangement uses TRBV7-6 and TRBJ2-6, with TRBD2 as a possible D gene (6 bases). Trimming pared 5 bases from V and 0 bases from J, leaving 17 bases between. There are 18 residues in the CDR3. Germline lookup yields CDR1 SGHVS and CDR2 FNYEAQ. The CDR3 sequence is CASSGRKDGGSGANVLTF. The CDR3, as DNA: TGTGCCAGCAGCGGGAGAAAGGACGGGGGCTCTGGGGCCAACGTCCTGACTTTC.

A word on this clone: One end of the junction varies from germline; a read error may be responsible. This chain uses TRBV7-7 with TRBJ2-7, with 8 bases lining up with TRBD1. CDR3 length equals 16 residues. Germline CDR1 and CDR2: SSHAT and FNYEAQ (reference sequence). CDR3 bases: TGTGCTAGCAGCTTGAGACAGGGGTTGGACTCCTACGAGCAGTACTTC. It translates to CASSLRQGLDSYEQYF.

The chain carries TRBV15 and TRBJ1-5; TRBD1 might be the D (5 bases). Per germline, CDR1 LNHNV and CDR2 YYDKDF (reference sequence). V was trimmed by 9 bases and J by 5 bases, leaving 20 bases between them. The CDR3 sequence is 15 residues long. The CDR3 nucleotides are TGTGCCACTAAGACCGGCATCCTAGGGGATCAGCCCCAGCATTTT. Amino acids: CATKTGILGDQPQHF.

CDR3 sequence reads: CASSLMGQGNYGYTF. The CDR3 coding sequence is TGTGCCAGCAGTTTAATGGGACAGGGAAACTATGGCTACACCTTC. The rearrangement joins TRBV28 to TRBJ1-2, with TRBD1 matching over 9 bases. V shed 2 bases and J 2 bases; nucleotides not matched to a gene: 3. CDR3 length: 15 residues. The germline CDR1 and CDR2 sequences are MDHEN and SYDVKM.

The J gene is TRBJ2-2, the V gene TRBV30; 8 nucleotides align to TRBD1. From germline, CDR1 is GTSNPN and CDR2 SVGIG (reference sequence). This CDR3 contains 16 residues. V lost 2 bases and J lost 1; bases outside the gene matches: 6. CDR3 DNA sequence: TGTGCCTGGAGTTGGACCGGGACAGGGAACACCGGGGAGCTGTTTTTT. It codes for CAWSWTGTGNTGELFF.

The chain employs TRBV21-1 and TRBJ1-6; the D call TRBD1 from the table was never checked on the DNA. TRBV21-1 is listed as a pseudogene. There are 14 residues in the CDR3. This CDR3 reads CASSKDEQVCSLHF. In DNA form, the CDR3 reads TGTGCCAGCAGCAAAGACGAACAGGTCTGTTCCCTCCACTTT.

Regarding this clone: Compared with germline, one end of the junction differs, possibly owing to a read error. This chain uses TRBV27 with TRBJ2-2; D ambiguous. The CDR3 sequence is 12 residues long. CDR1 MNHEY and CDR2 SMNVEV come from the germline V gene (reference sequence). As DNA, the CDR3 is TGTGCCAGCCGTTTTAGCACCGGGGAGCTGTTTTTT. This encodes CASRFSTGELFF.

V usage is TRBV19 and J usage is TRBJ2-7; D perhaps matches TRBD1 (6 bases). Trimming removed 2 bases at V and 2 bases at J, with 16 bases between. The CDR3 sequence is 16 residues long. Germline assignment: CDR1 LNHDA and CDR2 SQIVND (reference sequence). CDR3 coding DNA: TGTGCCAGTAGTATACTATACGGGACAAGCACCTACGAGCAGTACTTC. This codes for CASSILYGTSTYEQYF.

This chain uses TRBV6-2 or TRBV6-3 with TRBJ1-6; no clear D gene. With 2 bases removed from V and 7 bases from J, the gap between germline ends came to 9 bases. The germline V gene encodes CDR1 MNHEY and CDR2 SVGEGT. This CDR3 is built from 14 residues. CDR3 coding DNA: TGTGCCAGCAGTTACGGCAGCGGCAATTCACCCCTCCACTTT. Protein product: CASSYGSGNSPLHF.

The chain has TRBV7-9 and TRBJ1-2, with D possibly TRBD1 on 6 matching bases. The germline V gene encodes CDR1 SEHNR and CDR2 FQNEAQ (reference sequence). The CDR3 is 15 residues long. The ends were cut back, 4 bases at V and 3 bases at J, with 15 bases in the middle. CDR3 nucleotides: TGTGCCAGCAGCTCAAAGGGGGAGGGGTACTATGGCTACACCTTC. Amino acid sequence: CASSSKGEGYYGYTF. The full variable domain, with the rest looked up from reference TRBV7-9 and TRBJ1-2, is DTGVSQNPRHKITKRGQNVTFRCDPISEHNRLYWYRQTLGQGPEFLTYFQNEAQLEKSRLLSDRFSAERPKGSFSTLEIQRTEQGDSAMYLCASSSKGEGYYGYTFGSGTRLTVV.

The chain's CDR3 is CASSRTGSETQYF. CDR3 DNA sequence: TGTGCCAGCAGCAGGACAGGGTCAGAGACCCAGTACTTC. The chain has TRBV2 and TRBJ2-5; 8 bases fit TRBD1. V lost 6 bases and J lost 4; bases outside the gene matches: 4. Germline assignment: CDR1 SNHLY and CDR2 FYNNEI. The CDR3 loop spans 13 amino acids.

CDR3 in amino acids: CASSLGGSPNEKLFF. The CDR3 DNA is TGTGCCAGCAGCTTAGGCGGCAGCCCTAATGAAAAACTGTTTTTT. This chain joins TRBV7-6 and TRBJ1-4; no clear D gene. CDR1 is SGHVS, CDR2 FNYEAQ, per germline. V was cut by 1 base and J by 3 bases, with 9 bases left in between. This CDR3 is 15 amino acids long.

CDR3 residues: CASSFQGFQPQHF. The CDR3 region has the DNA TGTGCCAGCAGTTTCCAGGGGTTTCAGCCCCAGCATTTT. This chain uses TRBV27 with TRBJ1-5, with D possibly being TRBD1 (6 bases). V lost 3 bases and J 6 bases, leaving 9 bases between the germline ends. Germline V lookup: CDR1 MNHEY, CDR2 SMNVEV (reference sequence). The CDR3 loop spans 13 amino acids.

The rearrangement links TRBV18 to TRBJ2-2, with 11 bases fitting TRBD1. With 5 bases clipped from V and 3 bases from J, the junction kept 5 bases outside the gene matches. Germline assignment: CDR1 KGHSH and CDR2 LQKENI. The CDR3 contains 16 residues. CDR3 sequence: CASSAGQGADTGELFF. Here the CDR3 DNA reads TGTGCCAGCTCAGCAGGACAGGGGGCGGACACCGGGGAGCTGTTTTTT.

The chain carries TRBV13 and TRBJ2-3, with D perhaps TRBD2 (5 bases). CDR1 and CDR2 (germline): PRHDT, FYEKMQ (reference sequence). The CDR3 is 14 residues long. Trimming took off 2 bases at V and 4 bases at J, with 10 bases between the two ends. CDR3 region: CASSLSLVPDTQYF. In DNA, the CDR3 is TGTGCCAGCAGCTTATCACTAGTCCCAGATACGCAGTATTTT.

The chain employs TRBV28 and TRBJ1-2, with D possibly matching TRBD1 (6 bases). Per germline, CDR1 MDHEN and CDR2 SYDVKM. Trimming took off 7 bases at V and 8 bases at J, with 20 bases between the two ends. The CDR3 covers 14 residues. CDR3: CASTQGTRRWGYTF. The CDR3 DNA reads as TGTGCCAGCACCCAAGGGACAAGGCGGTGGGGCTACACCTTC.

In this sample, this clone turned up a few times. The chain joins TRBV15 to TRBJ2-2, with 10 bases fitting TRBD2. This CDR3 has 16 amino acids. V was pared by 1 base and J by 7 bases, with 6 bases of the junction left unmatched. The germline V gene encodes CDR1 LNHNV and CDR2 YYDKDF (reference sequence). The CDR3 nucleotides are TGTGCCACCAGCAGAGCGCTAGCGGGAGCAGACGGGGAGCTGTTTTTT. Amino acids: CATSRALAGADGELFF. Variable domain in full (rest from reference TRBV15 and TRBJ2-2): DAMVIQNPRYQVTQFGKPVTLSCSQTLNHNVMYWYQQKSSQAPKLLFHYYDKDFNNEADTPDNFQSRRPNTSFCFLDIRSPGLGDTAMYLCATSRALAGADGELFFGEGSRLTVL.

This chain links TRBV15 with TRBJ1-5; 7 positions agree with TRBD1. This CDR3 is built from 15 residues. In germline, CDR1 is LNHNV, CDR2 YYDKDF (reference sequence). The V segment lost 3 bases and the J segment 9 bases; nucleotides outside the gene matches: 11. CDR3 sequence (DNA): TGTGCCACCAGCAGTAGGGGACAGTCGGGACGGCCCCAGCATTTT. It encodes CATSSRGQSGRPQHF.

As to this clone: At one boundary the junction diverges from the germline segment, which might be a read error. The V and J genes are TRBV7-7 and TRBJ1-1; 8 bases are a match to TRBD1. The V gene's germline CDR1 is SSHAT and CDR2 FNYEAQ (reference sequence). The CDR3 is made up of 13 amino acids. The CDR3 sequence is CASSSDRDTEAFF. CDR3 DNA: TGTGCTAGCAGCTCGGACAGGGACACTGAAGCTTTCTTT.

This clone was seen once. The J gene is TRBJ1-1, the V gene TRBV7-8, with D uncertain. The CDR3 is 14 residues long. Germline V gene sequence: CDR1 SGHVS, CDR2 FQNEAQ. Trimming stripped 5 bases from V and 4 bases from J, with 14 bases between. The CDR3 nucleotides read TGTGCCAGCAGCCCCCGGAGGTTGACCACTGAAGCTTTCTTT. Protein sequence: CASSPRRLTTEAFF.

The chain joins TRBV27 to TRBJ1-3; TRBD1 is a possible D gene (5 bases). Trimming removed 5 bases from V and 0 bases from J, with 17 bases in between. The CDR3 sequence is 17 residues long. Germline-derived CDR1 and CDR2 are MNHEY and SMNVEV (reference sequence). The CDR3 DNA follows: TGTGCCAGCAGTCCTATTTACCAGGGTTACTCTGGAAACACCATATATTTT. As protein: CASSPIYQGYSGNTIYF.

This chain uses TRBV7-8 with TRBJ2-3, with D unclear. CDR3 length: 15 amino acids. CDR1 and CDR2 from the germline V gene are SGHVS and FQNEAQ. Trimming pared 3 bases from V and 1 base from J, leaving 11 bases between. CDR3 region: CASSFLPEGTDTQYF. The CDR3 DNA follows: TGTGCCAGCAGCTTCTTGCCAGAAGGCACAGATACGCAGTATTTT.

The chain carries TRBV27 and TRBJ2-1; a possible D gene is TRBD2 (6 bases). Trimming shortened V by 7 bases and J by 0 bases, and 16 bases separated the two germline ends. This CDR3 spans 16 amino acids. The germline V gene encodes CDR1 MNHEY and CDR2 SMNVEV (reference sequence). CDR3 sequence (DNA): TGTGCCAGCACCCTTGCGGCGGGGAGCTCCTACAATGAGCAGTTCTTC. Protein: CASTLAAGSSYNEQFF.

The chain combines TRBV18 with TRBJ1-1, with a possible D match to TRBD1 (5 bases). Trimming removed 6 bases at V and 1 base at J, with 12 bases between. Germline CDR1 KGHSH, CDR2 LQKENI. The CDR3 contains 14 residues. The CDR3 DNA reads TGTGCCAGCTCGCAGGGTAGGGGGAACACTGAAGCTTTCTTT. It yields the protein CASSQGRGNTEAFF.

The rearrangement joins TRBV6-1 to TRBJ2-3; weak D call: TRBD1 (6 bases). Between the trimmed V and J ends, which lost 6 bases and 0 bases, there was a span of 13 bases. The CDR3 spans 15 residues. Germline V gene data show CDR1 as MNHNS and CDR2 as SASEGT. CDR3 residues: CASRRAGESTDTQYF. In DNA form, the CDR3 reads TGTGCCAGCAGAAGGGCAGGGGAGAGCACAGATACGCAGTATTTT.

The chain uses TRBV5-4 and TRBJ2-3; D unresolved. Germline V gene lookup returns CDR1 SGHNT and CDR2 YYREEE (reference sequence). CDR3 size: 13 residues. The V gene lost 4 bases and the J gene lost 1 base, with 7 bases spanning the gap. The CDR3: CASSPPGTDTQYF. In DNA, the CDR3 is TGTGCCAGCAGCCCGCCGGGCACAGATACGCAGTATTTT.